The T cell receptor (beta chain) described here comes from a study of response to subunit inactivated influenza vaccine. TCRdb reprocessed the RT-PCR reads via MiXCR and lists one record per CDR3 protein. Of around 570,000 distinct CDR3 sequences in the sample, 10% to 12% are singletons; the top ten hold approximately 10%. The CDR3 totals 17 residues. The J segment lost 6 bases and the V segment lost 3 bases, leaving 14 bases of the junction unmatched. These data also featured in a second study, about T cells expressing NK-cell markers. This second study says: In generating TCR beta cDNA, 5'RACE template switching with UMIs was used. From sorted CD3+CD56+NKG2C+, CD3+CD56+NKG2C- and CD3+CD56-NKG2C+ T cells came the TCR beta repertoires. In several experiments, sorting was confined to alpha-beta TCR T cells through use of an anti-gamma-delta TCR antibody.

The TCR sequence derives from a man over 45 who received an inactivated influenza vaccine. The chain carries TRBV12-3 or TRBV12-4 and TRBJ2-3; 8 nucleotides line up with TRBD2. Sequenced material: PBMCs from blood, taken on the day of vaccination. The CDR3, as DNA: TGTGCCAGCAGTTTGTACGGGAACACGGGGGGGCCGGATACGCAGTATTTT. Its translation is CASSLYGNTGGPDTQYF.